This T cell receptor (beta chain) was profiled in a study of blood T cells in healthy people across ages. In the study overall: Capture by template switching was about one barcoded beta molecule per two T cells. Study results and caveats: Versus aged donors, long-lived donors had higher diversity and more naive CD4+ cells.

Concerning this clonotype itself: Its antigen remains unidentified.

In germline, CDR1 is MDHEN, CDR2 SYDVKM. After removal of 6 bases from V and 7 bases from J, the junction contained 14 bases not matched to a gene. The CDR3 is made up of 15 amino acids. A second 7 to 11 cycle PCR used barcoded and J-beta primers. A 12-random-nucleotide template-switch adaptor tagged each cDNA molecule. In TCRdb, the 5' RACE reads were re-called with MiXCR into one record per CDR3 protein. The data contain roughly 1.9 million distinct CDR3 sequences, roughly two fifths of them singletons. The sequenced sample was blood. The sequence came from a human donor in good health. V and J are TRBV28 and TRBJ2-7, with 8 nucleotides matching TRBD1. The CDR3 here is CASSRRTGGLYEQYF. CDR3 nucleotide sequence: TGTGCCAGCAGCCGACGTACAGGGGGGTTATATGAGCAGTACTTC.